Presented here are 25 T cell receptor beta chains from one specimen sequenced in a study of T cell repertoires in cytomegalovirus infection. Their cognate antigens are unknown. TCRdb processed the reads anew with MiXCR; each CDR3 protein has one entry. The profile covers a few hundred thousand distinct CDR3 sequences, with under 45% appearing a single time and 48% taken by the ten largest. The sequences come from cultured PBMCs, collected from culture after CMV antigen stimulation. Receptors were obtained from a human donor in good health (CMV status not recorded). Some clones in this sample may be carry-over from other donors' samples.

The rearrangement uses TRBV7-2 and TRBJ2-7; D perhaps matches TRBD1 (5 bases). Trimming left V 5 bases short and J 3 bases short, with 11 bases between. The CDR3 loop spans 13 amino acids. The germline CDR1 and CDR2 sequences are SGHTA and FQGNSA. CDR3 sequence (DNA): TGTGCCAGCAGCGTGGTCAGGGACTACGAGCAGTACTTC. Translation: CASSVVRDYEQYF.

This clonotype was detected only a few times. The genes are TRBV7-9 and TRBJ2-1; D possibly corresponds to TRBD2 (6 bases). The CDR3 is made up of 15 amino acids. V dropped 2 bases and J dropped 7 bases, with 15 bases sitting between them. Germline-derived CDR1 and CDR2 are SEHNR and FQNEAQ (reference sequence). The CDR3 coding sequence is TGTGCCAGCAGCTTAAAAACGGTTGCGGGGAATGAGCAGTTCTTC. Its protein product is CASSLKTVAGNEQFF.

The genes are TRBV5-4 and TRBJ2-5, with D hard to call. This CDR3 spans 13 amino acids. Germline V gene lookup returns CDR1 SGHNT and CDR2 YYREEE (reference sequence). V lost 4 bases, J lost 4 bases, and 11 bases lay in between. CDR3 region: CASSVIPGETQYF. CDR3 nucleotide sequence: TGTGCCAGCAGCGTGATTCCAGGAGAGACCCAGTACTTC.

Comments on this clonotype: One end of the junction is discordant with germline, which a read error may explain. V and J are TRBV12-3 or TRBV12-4 and TRBJ1-2, with D tentatively TRBD1 (5 bases). The CDR3 is 15 amino acids. This chain's CDR3 is CASSFNMDIPSGYTF. Here the CDR3 DNA reads TGCGCCAGCAGTTTTAATATGGACATCCCGAGTGGCTACACCTTC.

This clonotype occurred once. The chain joins TRBV28 to TRBJ1-2; maybe TRBD1 (6 bases). The CDR3 totals 13 residues. V was pared by 5 bases and J by 8 bases, with 15 bases between. Germline CDR1 MDHEN, CDR2 SYDVKM. The CDR3 sequence: CASSHARGWGYTF. Here the CDR3 DNA reads TGTGCCAGCAGTCATGCCAGGGGCTGGGGCTACACCTTC.

This rearrangement joins TRBV7-2 to TRBJ2-7; perhaps TRBD1 as D (6 bases). Deletions cut 1 base from V and 2 bases from J, with 12 bases between. Germline loops: CDR1 SGHTA, CDR2 FQGNSA. The CDR3 consists of 15 residues. CDR3 loop: CASSLVGGEPYEQYF. The CDR3 coding sequence is TGTGCCAGCAGCTTAGTAGGGGGAGAACCCTACGAGCAGTACTTC.

The chain has TRBV7-9 and TRBJ2-5, with a possible D match to TRBD2 (7 bases). The CDR3 is 16 residues long. Trimming took off 5 bases at V and 5 bases at J, with 21 bases between the two ends. Germline V gene lookup returns CDR1 SEHNR and CDR2 FQNEAQ (reference sequence). CDR3 loop: CASSPRSGGAWETQYF. In nucleotides, the CDR3 is TGTGCCAGCAGCCCTCGGTCGGGGGGCGCCTGGGAGACCCAGTACTTC.

This clonotype was observed a handful of times. The genes are TRBV19 and TRBJ1-1, with a tentative D call TRBD1 (6 bases). The CDR3 totals 14 residues. V was pared by 7 bases and J by 6 bases, with 18 bases between. CDR1 LNHDA and CDR2 SQIVND come from the germline V gene (reference sequence). CDR3 loop: CASKAARGLSEAFF. The CDR3 nucleotides are TGTGCCAGTAAAGCTGCCAGGGGACTATCTGAAGCTTTCTTT.

This clonotype came up a few times. V gene TRBV15 combines with J gene TRBJ2-7; 11 bases agree with TRBD2. Germline V gives CDR1 LNHNV, CDR2 YYDKDF (reference sequence). The CDR3 has 20 amino acids. Trimming cost V 4 bases and J 4 bases; bases outside gene matches: 21. The CDR3 spells CATSKIGKLAGAEGWYEQYF. Here the CDR3 DNA reads TGTGCCACCAGCAAAATTGGAAAACTAGCGGGGGCCGAGGGATGGTACGAGCAGTACTTC.

The chain combines TRBV20-1 with TRBJ2-1; the D gene is possibly TRBD2 (5 bases). V lost 3 bases, J lost 4 bases, and 13 bases lay in between. CDR1 is DFQATT and CDR2 is SNEGSKA in the germline V gene (reference sequence). The CDR3 runs 14 residues. The CDR3 spells CSARSGEPYNEQFF. Here the CDR3 DNA reads TGCAGTGCTAGGAGCGGAGAACCTTACAATGAGCAGTTCTTC.

This clonotype appeared once. The V call is TRBV18, the J call TRBJ2-3; TRBD1 is a possible D gene (5 bases). CDR1 is KGHSH, CDR2 LQKENI, per germline. The CDR3 has 14 amino acids. V lost 2 bases and J 5 bases, leaving 11 bases between the germline ends. The CDR3 loop is CASSPGALEDTQYF. CDR3 sequence (DNA): TGTGCCAGCTCACCAGGGGCCCTAGAAGATACGCAGTATTTT.

Written as DNA, the CDR3 is TGTGCCAGCGCAAGGGAGAGAAGTACAGATACGCAGTATTTT. This translates into CASARERSTDTQYF. The chain joins TRBV11-2 to TRBJ2-3; D possibly corresponds to TRBD2 (5 bases). V was cut by 8 bases and J by 3 bases, with 15 bases left in between. The CDR3 runs to 14 residues. Germline lookup yields CDR1 SGHAT and CDR2 FQNNGV.

This clonotype was observed a handful of times. The V call is TRBV7-9, the J call TRBJ1-2; 9 nucleotides line up with TRBD1. Germline CDR1 SEHNR, CDR2 FQNEAQ (reference sequence). This CDR3 spans 18 amino acids. V lost 4 bases and J lost 6; bases outside the gene matches: 18. The CDR3 DNA is TGTGCCAGCAGCTCCGAATTTGAACGAAGGGACAGGGCAAATGGCTACACCTTC. Translating it yields CASSSEFERRDRANGYTF.

The rearrangement links TRBV7-2 to TRBJ2-3; no clear D gene. Trimming shortened V by 1 base and J by 9 bases, and 8 bases separated the two germline ends. Germline V CDR1 and CDR2: SGHTA, FQGNSA. The CDR3 runs to 12 residues. CDR3 bases: TGTGCCAGCAGCTTAGAAGAAAGAACGCAGTATTTT. It is translated as CASSLEERTQYF.

The rearrangement joins TRBV10-3 to TRBJ2-1; D is unclear. This CDR3 is built from 15 residues. Trimming removed 0 bases at V and 8 bases at J, with 14 bases between. Looked up from germline, CDR1 is ENHRY and CDR2 is SYGVKD. This chain's CDR3 is CAISESRTTGYEQFF. CDR3 nucleotide sequence: TGTGCCATCAGTGAGTCGAGGACCACGGGCTATGAGCAGTTCTTC.

There are a few counts of this clonotype. This sequence joins TRBV7-2 and TRBJ1-1; a possible D gene is TRBD1 (5 bases). The CDR3 has 13 amino acids. Germline values: CDR1 SGHTA, CDR2 FQGNSA. The germline V and J ends were trimmed by 10 bases and 1 base, with 13 bases remaining between them. The CDR3 DNA reads TGTGCCACCCTTGGACAAACGAACACTGAAGCTTTCTTT. Its protein product is CATLGQTNTEAFF.

The CDR3: CATARGPGPLHF. The CDR3 DNA follows: TGTGCCACCGCCCGGGGCCCGGGACCCCTCCACTTT. The chain combines TRBV15 with TRBJ1-6, with D maybe TRBD1 (5 bases). Trimming took off 8 bases at V and 12 bases at J, with 14 bases between the two ends. The germline V gene has CDR1 LNHNV and CDR2 YYDKDF (reference sequence). The CDR3 totals 12 residues.

This clonotype was recorded at least ten times. The V and J genes are TRBV7-8 and TRBJ1-2; D is undetermined. V was shortened by 1 base and J by 4 bases, with 7 bases between the two germline ends. This CDR3 has 13 amino acids. Germline V CDR1 and CDR2: SGHVS, FQNEAQ. The CDR3 DNA follows: TGTGCCAGCAGCTTAGACAGTGTCTATGGCTACACCTTC. It is translated as CASSLDSVYGYTF.

The rearrangement joins TRBV6-1 to TRBJ2-3, with D perhaps matching TRBD1 (5 bases). V was cut by 2 bases and J by 3 bases, with 15 bases left in between. The CDR3 is 16 residues long. Germline assignment: CDR1 MNHNS and CDR2 SASEGT. CDR3 amino acids: CASSELSQGRTDTQYF. The CDR3 DNA reads TGTGCCAGCAGTGAATTAAGTCAGGGTAGGACAGATACGCAGTATTTT.

This rearrangement joins TRBV5-6 to TRBJ1-1; TRBD1 agrees at 12 bases. The CDR3 is 15 amino acids. V was pared by 6 bases and J by 3 bases, with 6 bases of the junction left unmatched. The germline CDR1 and CDR2 sequences are SGHDT and YYEEEE. The CDR3 here is CASTVGTGGYTEAFF. The CDR3 DNA follows: TGTGCCAGCACCGTTGGGACAGGGGGCTACACTGAAGCTTTCTTT.

This chain uses TRBV7-9 with TRBJ1-4; D is unresolved. Trimming shortened V by 5 bases and J by 5 bases, and 15 bases separated the two germline ends. CDR1 is SEHNR, CDR2 FQNEAQ, per germline (reference sequence). The CDR3 is 15 residues long. The chain's CDR3 is CASSPTGVINEKLFF. The CDR3 nucleotides read TGTGCCAGCAGCCCCACCGGGGTTATAAATGAAAAACTGTTTTTT.

On this clonotype itself: One end of the junction does not line up with germline, which may come from a read error. V and J are TRBV6-8 and TRBJ1-6; 7 positions agree with TRBD1. Germline V gene sequence: CDR1 MNHGY, CDR2 SAAAGT. CDR3 size: 18 residues. The CDR3 region has the DNA TGTGCCAGCAGTTTGACAGGGACACTTAGCTCCTATAATTCACCCCACCACTTT. It is translated as CASSLTGTLSSYNSPHHF.

The CDR3 protein is CASSPWTAREQFF. The CDR3 DNA reads as TGCGCCAGCAGCCCATGGACAGCGAGGGAGCAGTTCTTC. The chain has TRBV4-1 and TRBJ2-1; a weak D match, TRBD1 (6 bases). V shed 4 bases and J shed 10 bases, with 14 bases lying between them. The CDR3 has 13 residues. The germline CDR1 and CDR2 sequences are MGHRA and YSYEKL.

The rearrangement uses TRBV6-5 and TRBJ2-7, with D possibly matching TRBD2 (7 bases). Trimming removed 0 bases from V and 2 bases from J, with 14 bases in between. Germline-derived CDR1 and CDR2 are MNHEY and SVGAGI. CDR3 length: 16 residues. CDR3 amino acids: CASSYSWGGPTYEQYF. In DNA form, the CDR3 reads TGTGCCAGCAGTTACTCCTGGGGGGGCCCTACCTACGAGCAGTACTTC.

This clonotype was observed a few times. J is TRBJ2-7 and V is TRBV25-1; 9 bases agree with TRBD1. V shed 7 bases and J 3 bases; nucleotides not matched to a gene: 7. CDR1 and CDR2 (germline): MGHDK, SYGVNS. The CDR3 is 14 amino acids. CDR3 sequence: CASTPGTGNYEQYF. DNA for the CDR3: TGTGCCAGCACGCCTGGGACAGGGAACTACGAGCAGTACTTC.